Sequencing of this T cell receptor (beta chain) was carried out in a study of blood T cell repertoires in COVID-19. Authors' data handling: Amplified reference gene primers provided the basis for estimating nucleated cell counts. Repertoires were generated with immunoSEQ multiplex PCR, while TCRdb's copy carries only in-frame clones and drops some. That table supplies the V and J calls and clone size; D and trimming were determined from the DNA. The sample holds under 250,000 clones, just under 85% seen once. V was shortened by 3 bases and J by 2 bases, with 14 bases between the two germline ends. The CDR3 extends over 16 amino acids. Looked up from germline, CDR1 is ENHRY and CDR2 is SYGVKD.

J is TRBJ1-5 and V is TRBV10-3; no definite D call. Sample: peripheral blood. The clonotype was recovered from a man older than 75 with acute or convalescent COVID-19. For the CDR3, the DNA is TGTGCCATCAGTGAAGAGGGCGGCCGGGGCAATCAGCCCCAGCATTTT. This gives the protein CAISEEGGRGNQPQHF.